The T cell receptor beta chain described here comes from a study of cytomegalovirus exposure and HLA in healthy donors. A remark on this clone: Its antigen is as yet unknown.

Primers: 60 Vbeta forward and 13 Jbeta reverse. The method was immunoSEQ multiplex PCR; TCRdb's version includes in-frame clones alone and lacks a portion of them. The sample consists of about 160,000 clones, just under 80% of them appearing once. General study findings and limits: Only CMV serostatus was available as immune exposure information.

The source is a woman aged 45-60 years in good health and CMV-seropositive. Sequencing input: PBMCs.

CDR3 loop: CASSLARRTEKGYTF. CDR3 bases: TGCGCCAGCAGCTTGGCCCGAAGGACAGAAAAAGGCTACACCTTC. The J gene is TRBJ1-2, the V gene TRBV5-1; perhaps TRBD1 as D (6 bases). Trimming left V 0 bases short and J 8 bases short, with 17 bases between. The CDR3 is 15 residues long. Germline lookup yields CDR1 SGHRS and CDR2 YFSETQ. The variable domain in full, with the rest retrieved from reference TRBV5-1 and TRBJ1-2, is KAGVTQTPRYLIKTRGQQVTLSCSPISGHRSVSWYQQTPGQGLQFLFEYFSETQRNKGNFPGRFSGRQFSNSRSEMNVSTLELGDSALYLCASSLARRTEKGYTFGSGTRLTVV.